This T cell receptor (beta chain) comes out of a study of T cell repertoires in cytomegalovirus infection. About the research overall: Public TCR beta signatures were indicative of both CMV infection and a matching HLA type.

The CDR3 totals 12 residues. CDR1 and CDR2 from the germline V gene are SGHNT and YYREEE (reference sequence). V dropped 5 bases and J dropped 6 bases, with 9 bases sitting between them. The study, taken as a whole, reports: Summed frequency of public TCR beta families distinguished CMV carriers with the relevant HLA. HLA-C-restricted CMV clonotypes gave the most frequent clonotype in two of eight donors.

TCRdb passed the reads through MiXCR, listing each CDR3 protein once. The sample lists a few hundred thousand distinct CDR3 sequences, 17% occurring once. This clonotype was counted many times. Its cognate antigen is unknown. V usage is TRBV5-4 and J usage is TRBJ2-1; D possibly corresponds to TRBD1 (5 bases). Sequenced input: CD8+ T cells from PBMCs. This TCR came from a human donor in good health (CMV status not recorded). Some clones in this sample may be carry-over from other donors' samples. The CDR3 loop is CASSYDSNEQFF. CDR3 DNA sequence: TGTGCCAGCAGTTACGACAGCAATGAGCAGTTCTTC.